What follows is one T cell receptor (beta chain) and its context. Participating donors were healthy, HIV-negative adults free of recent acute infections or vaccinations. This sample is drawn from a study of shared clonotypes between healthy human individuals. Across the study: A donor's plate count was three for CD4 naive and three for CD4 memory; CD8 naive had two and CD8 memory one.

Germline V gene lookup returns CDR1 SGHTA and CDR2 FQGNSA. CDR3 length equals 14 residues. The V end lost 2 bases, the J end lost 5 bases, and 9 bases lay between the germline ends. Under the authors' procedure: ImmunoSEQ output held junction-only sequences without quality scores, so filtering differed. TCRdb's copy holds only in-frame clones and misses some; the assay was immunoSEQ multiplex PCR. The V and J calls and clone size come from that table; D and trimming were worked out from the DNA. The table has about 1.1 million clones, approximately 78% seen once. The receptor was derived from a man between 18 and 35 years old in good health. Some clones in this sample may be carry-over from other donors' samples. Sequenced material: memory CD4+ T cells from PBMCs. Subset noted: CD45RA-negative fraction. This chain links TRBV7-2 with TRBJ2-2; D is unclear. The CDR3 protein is CASSLTRWTGELFF. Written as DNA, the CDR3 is TGTGCCAGCAGCTTAACTCGCTGGACCGGGGAGCTGTTTTTT.